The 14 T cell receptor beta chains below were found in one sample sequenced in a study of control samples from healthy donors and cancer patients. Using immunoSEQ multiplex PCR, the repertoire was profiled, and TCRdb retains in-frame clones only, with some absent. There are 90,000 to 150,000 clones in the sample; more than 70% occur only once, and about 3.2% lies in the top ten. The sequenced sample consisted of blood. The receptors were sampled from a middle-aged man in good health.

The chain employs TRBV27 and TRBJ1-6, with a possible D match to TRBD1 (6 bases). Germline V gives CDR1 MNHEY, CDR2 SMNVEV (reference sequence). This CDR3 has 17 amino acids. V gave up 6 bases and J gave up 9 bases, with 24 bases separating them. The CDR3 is CASSLLAGGRWGSPLHF. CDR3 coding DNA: TGTGCCAGCAGCCTTTTGGCCGGGGGCAGGTGGGGTTCACCCCTCCACTTT.

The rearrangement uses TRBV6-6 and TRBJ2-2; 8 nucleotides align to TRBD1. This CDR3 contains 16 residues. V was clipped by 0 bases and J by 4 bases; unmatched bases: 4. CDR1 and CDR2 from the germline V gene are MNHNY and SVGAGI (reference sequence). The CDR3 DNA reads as TGTGCCAGCAGTTACTCCGGCAGGGGGCCCACCGGGGAGCTGTTTTTT. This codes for CASSYSGRGPTGELFF.

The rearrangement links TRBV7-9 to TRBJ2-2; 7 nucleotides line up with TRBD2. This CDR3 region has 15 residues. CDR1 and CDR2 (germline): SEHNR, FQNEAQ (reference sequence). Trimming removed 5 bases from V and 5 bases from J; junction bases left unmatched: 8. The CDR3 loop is CASSQRDGGTGELFF. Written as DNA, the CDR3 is TGTGCCAGCAGCCAGCGGGACGGCGGGACCGGGGAGCTGTTTTTT.

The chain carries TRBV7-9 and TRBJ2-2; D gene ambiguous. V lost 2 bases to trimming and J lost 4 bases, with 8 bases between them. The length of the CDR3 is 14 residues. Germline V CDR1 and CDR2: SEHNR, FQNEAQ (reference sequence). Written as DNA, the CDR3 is TGTGCCAGCAGCTTATCTTTGGGCACCGGGGAGCTGTTTTTT. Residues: CASSLSLGTGELFF.

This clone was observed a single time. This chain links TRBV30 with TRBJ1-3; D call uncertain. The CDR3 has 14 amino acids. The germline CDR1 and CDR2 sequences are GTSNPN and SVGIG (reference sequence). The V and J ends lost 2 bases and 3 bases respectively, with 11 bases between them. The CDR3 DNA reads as TGTGCCTGGAGTCGAGGGTCTGATGGAAACACCATATATTTT. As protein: CAWSRGSDGNTIYF.

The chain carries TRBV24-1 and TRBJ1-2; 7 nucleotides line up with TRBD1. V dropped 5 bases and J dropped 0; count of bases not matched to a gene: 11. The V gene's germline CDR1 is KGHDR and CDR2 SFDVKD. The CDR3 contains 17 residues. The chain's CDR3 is CATSGAGRGGPNYGYTF. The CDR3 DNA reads TGTGCCACCAGTGGAGCTGGCAGGGGGGGGCCTAACTATGGCTACACCTTC.

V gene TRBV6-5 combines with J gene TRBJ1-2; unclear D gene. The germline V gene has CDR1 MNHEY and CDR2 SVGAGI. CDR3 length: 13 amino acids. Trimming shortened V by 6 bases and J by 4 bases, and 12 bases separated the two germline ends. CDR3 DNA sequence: TGTGCCAGCAGATCAGACGGACTCTATGGCTACACCTTC. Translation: CASRSDGLYGYTF.

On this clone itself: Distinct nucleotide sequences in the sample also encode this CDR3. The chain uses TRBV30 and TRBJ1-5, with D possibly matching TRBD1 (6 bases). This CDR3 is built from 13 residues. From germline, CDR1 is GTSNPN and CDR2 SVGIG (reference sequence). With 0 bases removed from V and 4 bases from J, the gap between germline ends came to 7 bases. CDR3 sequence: CAWSVGGNQPQHF. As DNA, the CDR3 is TGTGCCTGGAGTGTAGGGGGGAATCAGCCCCAGCATTTT. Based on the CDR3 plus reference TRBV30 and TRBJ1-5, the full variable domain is SQTIHQWPATLVQPVGSPLSLECTVEGTSNPNLYWYRQAAGRGLQLLFYSVGIGQISSEVPQNLSASRPQDRQFILSSKKLLLSDSGFYLCAWSVGGNQPQHFGDGTRLSIL.

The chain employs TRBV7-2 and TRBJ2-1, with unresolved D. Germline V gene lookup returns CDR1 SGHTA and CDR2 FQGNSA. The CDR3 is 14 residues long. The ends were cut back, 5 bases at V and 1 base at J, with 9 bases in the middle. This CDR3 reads CASSRRVSYNEQFF. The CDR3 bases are TGTGCCAGCAGCCGCAGAGTATCCTACAATGAGCAGTTCTTC.

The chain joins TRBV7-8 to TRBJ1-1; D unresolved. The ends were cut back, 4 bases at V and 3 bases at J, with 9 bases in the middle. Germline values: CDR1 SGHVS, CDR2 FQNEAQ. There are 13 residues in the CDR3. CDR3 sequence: CASSSAGYTEAFF. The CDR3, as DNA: TGTGCCAGCAGCTCCGCGGGATACACTGAAGCTTTCTTT.

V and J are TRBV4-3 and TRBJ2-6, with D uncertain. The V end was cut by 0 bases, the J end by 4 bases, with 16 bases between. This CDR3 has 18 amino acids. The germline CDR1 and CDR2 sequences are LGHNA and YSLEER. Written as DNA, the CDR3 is TGCGCCAGCAGCCAAGATGCTGTGGGGTTGGAAGGGGCCAACGTCCTGACTTTC. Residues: CASSQDAVGLEGANVLTF.

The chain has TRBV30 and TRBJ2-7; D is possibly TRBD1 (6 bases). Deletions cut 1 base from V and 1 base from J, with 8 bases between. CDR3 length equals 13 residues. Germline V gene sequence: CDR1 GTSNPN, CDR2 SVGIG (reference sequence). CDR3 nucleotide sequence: TGTGCCTGGAGTGAGGGGGTTTCCTACGAGCAGTACTTC. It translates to CAWSEGVSYEQYF.

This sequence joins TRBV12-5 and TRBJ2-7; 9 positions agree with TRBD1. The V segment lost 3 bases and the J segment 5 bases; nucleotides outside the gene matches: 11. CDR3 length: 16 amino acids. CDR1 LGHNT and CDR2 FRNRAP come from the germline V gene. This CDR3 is CASGFDPRDRDHEQYF. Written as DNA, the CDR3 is TGTGCTAGTGGTTTCGACCCCCGGGACAGGGACCACGAGCAGTACTTC. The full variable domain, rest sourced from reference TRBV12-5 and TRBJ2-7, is DARVTQTPRHKVTEMGQEVTMRCQPILGHNTVFWYRQTMMQGLELLAYFRNRAPLDDSGMPKDRFSAEMPDATLATLKIQPSEPRDSAVYFCASGFDPRDRDHEQYFGPGTRLTVT.

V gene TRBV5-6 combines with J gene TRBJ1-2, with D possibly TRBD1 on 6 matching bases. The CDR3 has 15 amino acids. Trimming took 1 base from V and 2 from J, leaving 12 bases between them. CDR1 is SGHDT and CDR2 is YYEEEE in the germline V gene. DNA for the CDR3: TGTGCCAGCAGCTTGATGGACAGATTAAACTATGGCTACACCTTC. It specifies CASSLMDRLNYGYTF.